These 26 T cell receptor beta chains came from one sample sequenced in a study of T cell responses to AZD1222 COVID-19 vaccine. The method was immunoSEQ multiplex PCR; TCRdb's version includes in-frame clones alone and lacks a portion of them. Of fewer than 150,000 clones in the sample, 93% were seen once. The starting material was peripheral blood, obtained on day 0 of AZD1222 vaccination. Receptors were obtained from an adult in good health.

In DNA, the CDR3 is TGTGCCAGCAGCCAGTCGGGGACCCCCGGGGAGACCCAGTACTTC. It translates to CASSQSGTPGETQYF. The rearrangement uses TRBV7-6 and TRBJ2-5; D possibly uses TRBD1 or TRBD2 (5 bases each). The CDR3 loop spans 15 amino acids. CDR1 SGHVS and CDR2 FNYEAQ come from the germline V gene. V lost 5 bases and J 5 bases, leaving 18 bases between the germline ends.

This sequence joins TRBV10-3 and TRBJ2-1; D might be TRBD2 (5 bases). Per the germline V gene, CDR1 is ENHRY and CDR2 is SYGVKD. CDR3 length equals 14 residues. Trimming took 2 bases from V and 7 from J, leaving 12 bases between them. CDR3 sequence reads: CAISELRAENEQFF. CDR3 coding DNA: TGTGCCATCAGTGAGCTGAGGGCGGAAAATGAGCAGTTCTTC.

This clone has a single count. The V and J genes are TRBV14 and TRBJ2-7; D unclear. Per the germline V gene, CDR1 is SGHDN and CDR2 is FVKESK. The V end was cut by 0 bases, the J end by 3 bases, with 3 bases between. CDR3 size: 12 residues. CDR3 sequence reads: CASSQDSYEQYF. CDR3 DNA: TGTGCCAGCAGCCAAGACAGCTACGAGCAGTACTTC.

V and J are TRBV6-2 or TRBV6-3 and TRBJ1-2; no clear D gene. Germline CDR1 is MNHEY and CDR2 is SVGEGT. Trimming removed 2 bases at V and 4 bases at J, with 2 bases between. CDR3 length equals 11 residues. DNA for the CDR3: TGTGCCAGCAGTTACGGCTATGGCTACACCTTC. Translation: CASSYGYGYTF.

The CDR3 DNA is TGTGCCAGCAGGGTGTGGGGAAACGGTGAAGCTTTCTTT. Translation gives CASRVWGNGEAFF. The chain joins TRBV7-9 to TRBJ1-1; D is ambiguous. Germline V gene sequence: CDR1 SEHNR, CDR2 FQNEAQ (reference sequence). The germline V and J ends were trimmed by 6 bases and 7 bases, with 15 bases remaining between them. CDR3 length: 13 residues.

The chain recombines TRBV29-1 with TRBJ1-1; D not certain. This CDR3 is 13 amino acids long. Germline assignment: CDR1 SQVTM and CDR2 ANQGSEA. The V end lost 2 bases, the J end lost 0 bases, and 7 bases lay between the germline ends. CDR3 coding DNA: TGCAGCGTTGAATACAGAATGAACACTGAAGCTTTCTTT. Its protein is CSVEYRMNTEAFF.

V usage is TRBV6-2 or TRBV6-3 and J usage is TRBJ2-7; no clear D. Germline values: CDR1 MNHEY, CDR2 SVGEGT. The CDR3 runs 15 residues. The V and J ends lost 2 bases and 4 bases respectively, with 15 bases between them. The CDR3 loop reads CASSYASWVLYEQYF. The CDR3 DNA follows: TGTGCCAGCAGTTACGCATCGTGGGTACTGTACGAGCAGTACTTC.

This sequence joins TRBV18 and TRBJ1-2; D call uncertain. The germline CDR1 and CDR2 sequences are KGHSH and LQKENI. The CDR3 spans 13 residues. Trimming left V 0 bases short and J 4 bases short, with 6 bases between. The CDR3, as DNA: TGTGCCAGCTCACCACCCGGGTTCTATGGCTACACCTTC. This sequence encodes CASSPPGFYGYTF.

The gene calls are TRBV5-8 and TRBJ1-1; D is undetermined. CDR1 is SGHTS and CDR2 is YDEGEE in the germline V gene. The CDR3 runs 13 residues. V lost 0 bases and J lost 2, with 5 bases in between. The CDR3 bases are TGTGCCAGCAGCTTGGCCGGTAACACTGAAGCTTTCTTT. Residues: CASSLAGNTEAFF.

The rearrangement uses TRBV9 and TRBJ2-7; D remains unclear. V was shortened by 0 bases and J by 0 bases, with 7 bases between the two germline ends. Germline lookup yields CDR1 SGDLS and CDR2 YYNGEE. The CDR3 has 14 residues. CDR3 sequence (DNA): TGTGCCAGCAGCGTAGGAGCAGACTCCTACGAGCAGTACTTC. Protein: CASSVGADSYEQYF.

The rearrangement links TRBV6-5 to TRBJ1-6; 11 bases are a match to TRBD1. The length of the CDR3 is 15 residues. Germline assignment: CDR1 MNHEY and CDR2 SVGAGI. Trimming took 6 bases from V and 4 from J; bases not matched to a gene: 2. This chain's CDR3 is CASSGQGAYNSPLHF. The CDR3 region has the DNA TGTGCCAGCAGCGGACAGGGGGCTTATAATTCACCCCTCCACTTT.

The table lists this clone with a count of one. The J gene is TRBJ2-4, the V gene TRBV29-1; TRBD1 is a possible D gene (5 bases). Germline values: CDR1 SQVTM, CDR2 ANQGSEA. The length of the CDR3 is 12 residues. With 8 bases removed from V and 3 bases from J, the gap between germline ends came to 11 bases. The chain's CDR3 is CSFKGVKNIQYF. The DNA of the CDR3 is TGCAGCTTCAAAGGGGTCAAAAACATTCAGTACTTC.

The chain links TRBV15 to TRBJ2-7; 9 bases line up with TRBD1. The germline CDR1 and CDR2 sequences are LNHNV and YYDKDF (reference sequence). The CDR3 totals 16 residues. The ends lost 5 bases at V and 0 bases at J; junction bases unmatched: 8. The CDR3 bases are TGTGCCACCAGCCCTGGCGGGACAGGGTTCTCCTACGAGCAGTACTTC. Its translation: CATSPGGTGFSYEQYF.

This chain links TRBV3-1 (or the pseudogene TRBV3-2) with TRBJ1-2, with D unresolved. The CDR3 spans 18 residues. Germline CDR1 LGHDT, CDR2 YNNKEL (reference sequence). The germline V and J ends were trimmed by 4 bases and 4 bases, with 25 bases remaining between them. The CDR3 is CASSRSLRALSGIYGYTF. The CDR3 DNA reads as TGTGCCAGCAGCCGATCTCTCCGGGCTCTGAGCGGGATCTATGGCTACACCTTC.

This chain joins TRBV10-1 and TRBJ1-4; no firm D call. The CDR3 spans 14 residues. Germline loops: CDR1 WNHNN, CDR2 SYGVQD (reference sequence). Trimming left V 3 bases short and J 1 base short, with 6 bases between. The CDR3 region is CASSDGGTNEKLFF. In DNA form, the CDR3 reads TGCGCCAGCAGTGACGGCGGAACTAATGAAAAACTGTTTTTT.

The chain combines TRBV10-3 with TRBJ1-1, with TRBD1 identical over 7 bases. The germline gives CDR1 ENHRY, CDR2 SYGVKD. This CDR3 spans 13 amino acids. V shed 10 bases, J shed 3 bases, and the junction held 8 bases outside the gene matches. The CDR3 loop is CARSRDRDTEAFF. The CDR3 DNA reads as TGTGCCAGAAGCCGGGACAGAGACACTGAAGCTTTCTTT.

The rearrangement links TRBV14 to TRBJ1-3, with D unresolved. Germline-derived CDR1 and CDR2 are SGHDN and FVKESK. CDR3 length: 16 amino acids. V was shortened by 0 bases and J by 0 bases, with 9 bases between the two germline ends. The CDR3, as DNA: TGTGCCAGCAGCCAAGATACAGTTTACTCTGGAAACACCATATATTTT. Amino acid sequence: CASSQDTVYSGNTIYF. The complete variable domain, with remaining parts taken from reference TRBV14 and TRBJ1-3, reads EAGVTQFPSHSVIEKGQTVTLRCDPISGHDNLYWYRRVMGKEIKFLLHFVKESKQDESGMPNNRFLAERTGGTYSTLKVQPAELEDSGVYFCASSQDTVYSGNTIYFGEGSWLTVV.

The chain carries TRBV19 and TRBJ1-1; D is possibly TRBD1 (6 bases). V lost 6 bases and J lost 4, with 12 bases in between. This CDR3 has 13 amino acids. Germline-derived CDR1 and CDR2 are LNHDA and SQIVND (reference sequence). This CDR3 is CASRRQDVTEAFF. Here the CDR3 DNA reads TGTGCCAGTAGGAGACAGGATGTCACTGAAGCTTTCTTT.

The V call is TRBV19, the J call TRBJ1-1; no reliable D call. CDR3 length: 12 residues. Per the germline V gene, CDR1 is LNHDA and CDR2 is SQIVND (reference sequence). Trimming removed 1 base at V and 5 bases at J, with 5 bases between. The CDR3: CASSIGWTEAFF. DNA of the CDR3: TGTGCCAGTAGTATAGGGTGGACTGAAGCTTTCTTT.

As DNA, the CDR3 is TGTGCCAGCTCACCCTCCGGGACAGGGGGCGGGAATGAGCAGTTCTTC. This sequence encodes CASSPSGTGGGNEQFF. This chain joins TRBV18 and TRBJ2-1; TRBD1 matches at 12 bases. Losses at the gene ends were 3 bases for V and 7 bases for J; bases not matched to a gene: 7. There are 16 residues in the CDR3. Germline lookup yields CDR1 KGHSH and CDR2 LQKENI.

This chain uses TRBV5-1 with TRBJ1-3; a weak D match, TRBD1 (5 bases). The CDR3 totals 16 residues. V lost 2 bases and J lost 3, with 15 bases in between. Germline assignment: CDR1 SGHRS and CDR2 YFSETQ. CDR3: CASSLLGQDLGNTIYF. CDR3 DNA sequence: TGCGCCAGCAGCTTACTGGGGCAGGACCTTGGAAACACCATATATTTT. Combining the CDR3 with reference TRBV5-1 and TRBJ1-3 gives the whole variable domain KAGVTQTPRYLIKTRGQQVTLSCSPISGHRSVSWYQQTPGQGLQFLFEYFSETQRNKGNFPGRFSGRQFSNSRSEMNVSTLELGDSALYLCASSLLGQDLGNTIYFGEGSWLTVV.

The chain employs TRBV9 and TRBJ1-3; D not certain. In germline, CDR1 is SGDLS, CDR2 YYNGEE. CDR3 size: 14 residues. V dropped 1 base and J dropped 0 bases, with 5 bases sitting between them. The CDR3 DNA sequence: TGTGCCAGCAGCGTACTAAGCTCTGGAAACACCATATATTTT. Translating gives CASSVLSSGNTIYF.

This chain links TRBV19 with TRBJ2-2; D ambiguous. This CDR3 contains 16 residues. Trimming pared 5 bases from V and 1 base from J, leaving 14 bases between. Germline-derived CDR1 and CDR2 are LNHDA and SQIVND (reference sequence). CDR3 loop: CASSPWAAGNTGELFF. The CDR3 coding sequence is TGTGCCAGTAGTCCCTGGGCAGCCGGGAACACCGGGGAGCTGTTTTTT.

This clone was detected a few times. The CDR3 loop is CASSPSGLNLYSNQPQHF. The CDR3 DNA is TGTGCCAGTAGTCCTTCGGGACTGAACTTATATAGCAATCAGCCCCAGCATTTT. The chain carries TRBV19 and TRBJ1-5; tentatively, D is TRBD1 (5 bases). The CDR3 runs to 18 residues. The ends were cut back, 5 bases at V and 0 bases at J, with 20 bases in the middle. Germline V gene lookup returns CDR1 LNHDA and CDR2 SQIVND (reference sequence).

The chain links TRBV5-1 to TRBJ1-4; 7 bases line up with TRBD1. The V gene end was trimmed by 4 bases and the J gene end by 4 bases; junction bases not matched to a gene: 10. The CDR3 runs 16 residues. Germline CDR1 and CDR2: SGHRS and YFSETQ. This chain's CDR3 is CASSPVAGQLNEKLFF. CDR3 nucleotides: TGCGCCAGCAGCCCCGTCGCGGGACAGCTTAATGAAAAACTGTTTTTT.

The V and J genes are TRBV11-2 and TRBJ2-1; 9 bases line up with TRBD1. This CDR3 is built from 17 residues. CDR1 and CDR2 (germline): SGHAT, FQNNGV. The junction had 15 bases not matched to a gene; V was cut back by 5 bases and J by 7 bases. The CDR3 region is CASSAIGDRVFGNEQFF. The CDR3, as DNA: TGTGCCAGCAGCGCCATAGGGGACAGGGTGTTCGGAAATGAGCAGTTCTTC.